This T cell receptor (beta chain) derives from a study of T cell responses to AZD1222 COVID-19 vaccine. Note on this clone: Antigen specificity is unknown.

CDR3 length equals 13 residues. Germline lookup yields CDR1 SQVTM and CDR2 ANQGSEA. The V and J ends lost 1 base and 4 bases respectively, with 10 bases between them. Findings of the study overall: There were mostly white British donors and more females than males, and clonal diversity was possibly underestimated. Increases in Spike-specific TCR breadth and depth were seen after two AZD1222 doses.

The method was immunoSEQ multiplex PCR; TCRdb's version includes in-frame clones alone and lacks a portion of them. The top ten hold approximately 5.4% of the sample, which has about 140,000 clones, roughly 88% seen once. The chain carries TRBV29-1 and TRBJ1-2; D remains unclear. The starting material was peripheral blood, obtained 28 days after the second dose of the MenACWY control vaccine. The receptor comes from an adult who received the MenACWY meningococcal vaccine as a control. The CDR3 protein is CSVEAFGFYGYTF. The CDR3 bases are TGCAGCGTTGAAGCCTTCGGGTTCTATGGCTACACCTTC.